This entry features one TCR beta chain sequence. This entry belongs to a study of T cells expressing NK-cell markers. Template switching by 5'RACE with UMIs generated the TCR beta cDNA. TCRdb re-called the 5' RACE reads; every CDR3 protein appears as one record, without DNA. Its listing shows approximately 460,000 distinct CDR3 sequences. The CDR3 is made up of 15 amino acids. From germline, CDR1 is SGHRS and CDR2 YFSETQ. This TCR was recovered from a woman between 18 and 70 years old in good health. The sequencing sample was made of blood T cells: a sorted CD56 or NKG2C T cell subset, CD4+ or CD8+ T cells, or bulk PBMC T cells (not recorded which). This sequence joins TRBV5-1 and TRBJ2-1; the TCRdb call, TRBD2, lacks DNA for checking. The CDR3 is CASSLVLSGNNEQFF.